This entry lists 30 T cell receptor beta chains sequenced from one sample in a study of graft-versus-host responses after intestinal transplantation. Data came from immunoSEQ multiplex PCR; TCRdb stores just in-frame clones and leaves some out. The table lists 9,500 to 12,000 clones, around 92% of them singletons. The source material was PBMCs, sampled about 70 days after transplant. These receptor sequences come from a human patient who received an intestinal transplant, so some T cells may come from the graft donor.

DNA of the CDR3: TGTGCCAGCAGCCTGGACAGGGGCGCTCTGAACACTGAAGCTTTCTTT. It encodes CASSLDRGALNTEAFF. The chain uses TRBV5-4 and TRBJ1-1; 9 bases align to TRBD1. Germline V gene lookup returns CDR1 SGHNT and CDR2 YYREEE (reference sequence). V lost 4 bases to trimming and J lost 0 bases; unmatched junction nucleotides: 7. The CDR3 is 16 amino acids.

The table lists this clone with a count of one. This chain connects TRBV4-3 to TRBJ2-5, with D hard to call. The V end lost 0 bases, the J end lost 5 bases, and 13 bases lay between the germline ends. CDR1 is LGHNA, CDR2 YSLEER, per germline. This CDR3 region has 15 residues. CDR3 protein: CASSQEGSVRETQYF. CDR3 sequence (DNA): TGCGCCAGCAGCCAAGAGGGGTCGGTACGGGAGACCCAGTACTTC.

This chain connects TRBV19 to TRBJ2-7, with 9 positions matching TRBD1. In germline, CDR1 is LNHDA, CDR2 SQIVND (reference sequence). The junction had 6 bases not matched to a gene; V was cut back by 3 bases and J by 3 bases. This CDR3 has 15 residues. CDR3 sequence reads: CASSIEGQGLYEQYF. The DNA for the CDR3 is TGTGCCAGTAGTATTGAGGGACAGGGCCTCTACGAGCAGTACTTC.

The rearrangement joins TRBV7-9 to TRBJ2-5; TRBD1 aligns across 12 bases. The germline CDR1 and CDR2 sequences are SEHNR and FQNEAQ (reference sequence). Trimming took 3 bases from V and 5 from J; bases not matched to a gene: 1. The CDR3 covers 14 residues. The chain's CDR3 is CASSLGQGAETQYF. The CDR3 coding sequence is TGTGCCAGCAGCTTGGGACAGGGGGCCGAGACCCAGTACTTC.

The chain combines TRBV4-3 with TRBJ1-2; no firm D call. This CDR3 region has 13 residues. V was shortened by 4 bases and J by 4 bases, with 10 bases between the two germline ends. CDR1 is LGHNA, CDR2 YSLEER, per germline. CDR3 nucleotides: TGCGCCAGCAGCCGGACGGAGTTCTATGGCTACACCTTC. This translates into CASSRTEFYGYTF.

The gene calls are TRBV7-6 and TRBJ1-3; D perhaps matches TRBD1 (5 bases). CDR3 length equals 17 residues. CDR1 is SGHVS, CDR2 FNYEAQ, per germline. Trimming took off 3 bases at V and 0 bases at J, with 15 bases between the two ends. CDR3 amino acids: CASSLWARTSSGNTIYF. The CDR3 region has the DNA TGTGCCAGCAGCTTGTGGGCTCGGACAAGCTCTGGAAACACCATATATTTT.

The chain couples TRBV28 to TRBJ1-2; 11 positions agree with TRBD1. CDR1 is MDHEN, CDR2 SYDVKM, per germline. This CDR3 is built from 13 residues. The ends lost 7 bases at V and 6 bases at J; junction bases unmatched: 4. CDR3 residues: CASNGQGADGYTF. DNA for the CDR3: TGTGCCAGCAACGGACAGGGGGCTGATGGCTACACCTTC.

The chain recombines TRBV7-9 with TRBJ2-1, with a possible D match to TRBD2 (5 bases). Trimming stripped 1 base from V and 0 bases from J, with 19 bases between. This CDR3 contains 19 residues. The V gene's germline CDR1 is SEHNR and CDR2 FQNEAQ (reference sequence). CDR3 nucleotide sequence: TGTGCCAGCAGCTTAGGAGGTCCGGCGGGTCCTAGCTCCTACAATGAGCAGTTCTTC. Its translation is CASSLGGPAGPSSYNEQFF.

The gene calls are TRBV7-8 and TRBJ2-1, with 10 bases fitting TRBD2. Germline trimming cut 1 base from V and 0 bases from J; bases unmatched to any gene: 6. The CDR3 spans 18 residues. Germline values: CDR1 SGHVS, CDR2 FQNEAQ. This CDR3 reads CASSLVPGLASSYNEQFF. The CDR3 coding sequence is TGTGCCAGCAGCTTAGTTCCGGGACTAGCGAGCTCCTACAATGAGCAGTTCTTC. Supplemented by reference TRBV7-8 and TRBJ2-1, the full variable domain reads GAGVSQSPRYKVAKRGQDVALRCDPISGHVSLFWYQQALGQGPEFLTYFQNEAQLDKSGLPSDRFFAERPEGSVSTLKIQRTQQEDSAVYLCASSLVPGLASSYNEQFFGPGTRLTVL.

The chain employs TRBV5-4 and TRBJ2-3, with 12 bases matching TRBD2. Germline CDR1 SGHNT, CDR2 YYREEE (reference sequence). V lost 4 bases and J lost 8; bases outside the gene matches: 11. The CDR3 is made up of 16 amino acids. CDR3 protein: CASSQRTSGILATQYF. For the CDR3, the DNA is TGTGCCAGCAGCCAGAGGACTAGCGGGATTTTAGCTACGCAGTATTTT.

The chain is built from TRBV27 and TRBJ1-5, with 10 positions matching TRBD1. Losses at the gene ends were 5 bases for V and 0 bases for J; bases not matched to a gene: 7. The CDR3 has 17 amino acids. The germline gives CDR1 MNHEY, CDR2 SMNVEV (reference sequence). The CDR3 nucleotides read TGTGCCAGCAGTCCCGGGACAGGGGTTTATAGCAATCAGCCCCAGCATTTT. Amino acids: CASSPGTGVYSNQPQHF.

V gene TRBV27 combines with J gene TRBJ1-2, with D possibly matching TRBD1 (5 bases). The CDR3 contains 13 residues. Deletions cut 5 bases from V and 8 bases from J, with 15 bases between. Looked up from germline, CDR1 is MNHEY and CDR2 is SMNVEV (reference sequence). The CDR3 loop reads CASSGTYRHGYTF. The DNA for the CDR3 is TGTGCCAGCAGTGGGACTTACAGGCACGGCTACACCTTC.

The V and J genes are TRBV5-1 and TRBJ1-1, with D possibly TRBD1 on 6 matching bases. V lost 2 bases and J 0 bases, leaving 14 bases between the germline ends. This CDR3 is built from 16 residues. CDR1 and CDR2 from the germline V gene are SGHRS and YFSETQ. The DNA for the CDR3 is TGCGCCAGCAGCTTAAGGGCAGGGGCCATGAACACTGAAGCTTTCTTT. Amino acid sequence: CASSLRAGAMNTEAFF.

This clone was seen just once. The rearrangement links TRBV4-2 to TRBJ2-7; D might be TRBD1 or TRBD2, each matching 6 bases. The CDR3 sequence is 19 residues long. In germline, CDR1 is LGHNA, CDR2 YNFKEQ. V was cut by 1 base and J by 2 bases, with 24 bases left in between. CDR3 amino acids: CASSQAGALAGEIPYEQYF. As DNA, the CDR3 is TGTGCCAGCAGCCAAGCGGGGGCTTTGGCAGGGGAAATTCCCTACGAGCAGTACTTC.

The chain uses TRBV14 and TRBJ2-1, with 11 bases lining up with TRBD2. Germline CDR1 is SGHDN and CDR2 is FVKESK. The V gene end was trimmed by 2 bases and the J gene end by 9 bases; junction bases not matched to a gene: 9. The CDR3 length is 16 residues. For the CDR3, the DNA is TGTGCCAGCAGCCAAATAAGTCTAGCGGGAGGCGGTGAGCAGTTCTTC. Encoded protein: CASSQISLAGGGEQFF. Complete variable domain (other parts from reference TRBV14 and TRBJ2-1): EAGVTQFPSHSVIEKGQTVTLRCDPISGHDNLYWYRRVMGKEIKFLLHFVKESKQDESGMPNNRFLAERTGGTYSTLKVQPAELEDSGVYFCASSQISLAGGGEQFFGPGTRLTVL.

The table lists this clone with a count of one. The genes are TRBV4-2 and TRBJ2-3; D is uncertain. Trimming left V 0 bases short and J 2 bases short, with 15 bases between. Germline V gene lookup returns CDR1 LGHNA and CDR2 YNFKEQ. The CDR3 consists of 17 residues. The CDR3 here is CASSQEQGRSDTDTQYF. CDR3 in DNA: TGTGCCAGCAGCCAAGAACAAGGAAGAAGCGACACAGATACGCAGTATTTT.

V is TRBV5-6 and J is TRBJ2-5; a possible D gene is TRBD1 (5 bases). This CDR3 region has 13 residues. CDR1 is SGHDT, CDR2 YYEEEE, per germline. V was trimmed by 4 bases and J by 4 bases, leaving 11 bases between them. In nucleotides, the CDR3 is TGTGCCAGCAGCCAGGACATAGCAGAGACCCAGTACTTC. Protein sequence: CASSQDIAETQYF.

The rearrangement uses TRBV9 and TRBJ2-2, with D maybe TRBD1 (5 bases). The length of the CDR3 is 13 residues. Germline CDR1 reads SGDLS; CDR2 reads YYNGEE. Trimming removed 4 bases from V and 6 bases from J, with 10 bases in between. The CDR3 region has the DNA TGTGCCAGCAGCCTCACAGGCCCCGGGGAGCTGTTTTTT. Protein sequence: CASSLTGPGELFF.

In this sample, this clone turned up once. The chain couples TRBV9 to TRBJ1-1; 7 nucleotides agree with TRBD1. CDR3 length equals 17 residues. J was trimmed by 4 bases and V by 3 bases; bases with no gene match: 15. In germline, CDR1 is SGDLS, CDR2 YYNGEE. CDR3 protein: CASSDPNRGERATEAFF. In nucleotides, the CDR3 is TGTGCCAGCAGCGACCCTAACAGGGGAGAGAGAGCCACTGAAGCTTTCTTT.

The genes are TRBV4-1 and TRBJ2-4; D uncertain. The CDR3 has 11 amino acids. V dropped 8 bases and J dropped 8 bases, with 10 bases sitting between them. CDR1 is MGHRA, CDR2 YSYEKL, per germline. DNA of the CDR3: TGCGCCAGCGACAACGGTGACATTCAGTACTTC. Translating it yields CASDNGDIQYF.

This clone was recorded only once. The gene calls are TRBV15 and TRBJ1-2, with TRBD1 as a possible D gene (6 bases). V lost 0 bases to trimming and J lost 6 bases, with 17 bases between them. Germline V gene sequence: CDR1 LNHNV, CDR2 YYDKDF (reference sequence). The CDR3 covers 16 residues. CDR3 amino acids: CATSRDHRVKGHGYTF. The DNA of the CDR3 is TGTGCCACCAGCAGAGATCACAGGGTGAAGGGGCATGGCTACACCTTC. The full variable domain, with the rest looked up from reference TRBV15 and TRBJ1-2, is DAMVIQNPRYQVTQFGKPVTLSCSQTLNHNVMYWYQQKSSQAPKLLFHYYDKDFNNEADTPDNFQSRRPNTSFCFLDIRSPGLGDTAMYLCATSRDHRVKGHGYTFGSGTRLTVV.

V and J are TRBV28 and TRBJ2-3, with TRBD1 matching over 8 bases. Per the germline V gene, CDR1 is MDHEN and CDR2 is SYDVKM. Trimming removed 3 bases from V and 12 bases from J; junction bases left unmatched: 8. The length of the CDR3 is 13 residues. As DNA, the CDR3 is TGTGCCAGCAGTTTTGACGACAGGGGAAGTCAGTATTTT. It yields the protein CASSFDDRGSQYF.

This chain connects TRBV5-4 to TRBJ2-4; 10 bases are shared with TRBD1. Trimming removed 2 bases from V and 6 bases from J; junction bases left unmatched: 2. CDR1 SGHNT and CDR2 YYREEE come from the germline V gene (reference sequence). The CDR3 has 14 residues. CDR3 protein: CASSFGQGGNIQYF. As DNA, the CDR3 is TGTGCCAGCAGCTTCGGACAGGGGGGAAACATTCAGTACTTC. Supplemented by reference TRBV5-4 and TRBJ2-4, the full variable domain reads ETGVTQSPTHLIKTRGQQVTLRCSSQSGHNTVSWYQQALGQGPQFIFQYYREEENGRGNFPPRFSGLQFPNYSSELNVNALELDDSALYLCASSFGQGGNIQYFGAGTRLSVL.

This clone was counted once. This rearrangement joins TRBV28 to TRBJ2-1, with 9 bases aligning to TRBD2. Germline CDR1 and CDR2: MDHEN and SYDVKM. Trimming took 5 bases from V and 5 from J; bases not matched to a gene: 13. This CDR3 comprises 17 residues. CDR3 loop: CASSLPLAGVIHNEQFF. The DNA of the CDR3 is TGTGCCAGCAGTCTCCCGTTAGCGGGAGTGATCCACAATGAGCAGTTCTTC.

The chain recombines TRBV7-8 with TRBJ1-4, with a tentative D call TRBD1 (6 bases). Germline V lookup: CDR1 SGHVS, CDR2 FQNEAQ. The V gene lost 1 base and the J gene lost 8 bases, with 11 bases spanning the gap. The CDR3 has 14 amino acids. In nucleotides, the CDR3 is TGTGCCAGCAGCTTAGTTCAGGGACACGAAAAACTGTTTTTT. As protein: CASSLVQGHEKLFF.

V and J are TRBV4-3 and TRBJ2-1; D not resolved. The V end lost 2 bases, the J end lost 8 bases, and 10 bases lay between the germline ends. Germline V lookup: CDR1 LGHNA, CDR2 YSLEER. The CDR3 consists of 13 residues. The DNA of the CDR3 is TGCGCCAGCAGCCAATTTGTCGAAGATGAGCAGTTCTTC. It encodes CASSQFVEDEQFF.

V gene TRBV6-6 combines with J gene TRBJ2-7; 10 nucleotides agree with TRBD2. With 4 bases clipped from V and 2 bases from J, the junction kept 5 bases outside the gene matches. This CDR3 has 15 amino acids. Germline V gene data show CDR1 as MNHNY and CDR2 as SVGAGI (reference sequence). The CDR3 DNA reads TGTGCCAGCAGTTCGTTTAGCGGGAGGCCCTACGAGCAGTACTTC. It yields the protein CASSSFSGRPYEQYF.

The chain employs TRBV7-9 and TRBJ2-1; D is ambiguous. The CDR3 runs 12 residues. Germline V gene sequence: CDR1 SEHNR, CDR2 FQNEAQ (reference sequence). V lost 2 bases and J 7 bases, leaving 6 bases between the germline ends. The CDR3 DNA is TGTGCCAGCAGCTTAAAGGGAAATGAGCAGTTCTTC. Protein: CASSLKGNEQFF.

The chain joins TRBV9 to TRBJ1-2, with no clear D. The CDR3 extends over 18 amino acids. The germline V gene has CDR1 SGDLS and CDR2 YYNGEE. The V and J ends lost 4 bases and 0 bases respectively, with 22 bases between them. CDR3 in amino acids: CASSLPLGGYRANYGYTF. The DNA of the CDR3 is TGTGCCAGCAGCCTCCCTCTGGGTGGGTATCGAGCTAACTATGGCTACACCTTC.

The chain links TRBV29-1 to TRBJ2-1, with D maybe TRBD1 (6 bases). The germline V gene encodes CDR1 SQVTM and CDR2 ANQGSEA. V lost 7 bases and J lost 9, with 19 bases in between. The CDR3 contains 13 residues. The CDR3 spells CSDRPRGRFEQFF. The CDR3 coding sequence is TGCAGCGATAGACCTAGGGGGAGATTTGAGCAGTTCTTC.